The rows below give T cell receptor beta chains drawn from one sample of a study of technical replicates of blood from a few donors. Measured with immunoSEQ multiplex PCR; TCRdb has only the in-frame clones, and not every one. The sample includes approximately 70,000 clones, 95% to 96% seen only once; the top ten take 0.2% to 0.3%. The material sequenced was T cells isolated from PBMCs. These receptors were taken from a human donor in good health. Both conserved end residues are part of each CDR3. The D gene is left open where the match is weak. Clone size is not always given. Where it is, it says once, few, many or a class for expanded clones.

V,D,size,J,DNA,CDR3
TRBV28,.,.,TRBJ2-7,TGTGCCAGCAGTTTGAATCTTGACTCTTACTCCTACGAGCAGTACTTC,CASSLNLDSYSYEQYF
TRBV4-1,.,once,TRBJ1-3,TGCGCCAGCAGCCAAGACCTCCAGGGCTCTGGAAACACCATATATTTT,CASSQDLQGSGNTIYF
TRBV30,TRBD2,.,TRBJ2-1,TGTGCCTGGAGTGCCGGAGCGGGGGGCCCGACACGGGAGCAGTTCTTC,CAWSAGAGGPTREQFF
TRBV4-1,.,.,TRBJ2-2,TGCGCCAGCAGCCAAGTGCGGGGGCCGAACACCGGGGAGCTGTTTTTT,CASSQVRGPNTGELFF
TRBV7-9,.,.,TRBJ1-2,TGTGCCAGCAGCGATACAGGAGGGGCCAGGCTACCCTATGGCTACACCTTC,CASSDTGGARLPYGYTF
TRBV11-3,.,.,TRBJ2-7,TGTGCCAGCAGCCATCCTTTCATCTCCAGGGGCCTGCAGTACTTC,CASSHPFISRGLQYF
TRBV7-6,.,few,TRBJ1-1,TGTGCCAGCAGCTTAGAGGAATCGGGTCGGCAAGCTTTCTTT,CASSLEESGRQAFF
TRBV6-5,TRBD2,.,TRBJ2-5,TGTGCCAGCAGTTACTCTACTAGCGGCAACGCCCAGTACTTC,CASSYSTSGNAQYF
TRBV27,TRBD2,.,TRBJ2-7,TGTGCCAGCAGTTTTGTGGGCGGGAGGTCTGTCTACGAGCAGTACTTC,CASSFVGGRSVYEQYF
TRBV6-1,TRBD1,.,TRBJ1-2,TGTGCCAGCAGTCCCGGACAGGGCCCCAACTATGGCTACACCTTC,CASSPGQGPNYGYTF
TRBV5-1,.,once,TRBJ1-2,TGCGCCAGCAGATACAGGGCGGCGGACTATGGCTACACCTTC,CASRYRAADYGYTF
TRBV5-4,TRBD1,few,TRBJ1-1,TGTGCCAGCAGCTTAAGCAGGGGGCTTGGCACTGAAGCTTTCTTT,CASSLSRGLGTEAFF
TRBV2,.,.,TRBJ1-1,TGTGCCAGCACCTACACAGTTAGGGCTTTCTTT,CASTYTVRAFF
TRBV5-1,TRBD2,.,TRBJ2-7,TGCGCCAGCAGCCTGGTGTGGGGACTAGCGGCCTACGAGCAGTACTTC,CASSLVWGLAAYEQYF
TRBV27,.,.,TRBJ1-2,TGTGCCAGCAGTTCCGGGGTGAACTATGGCTACACCTTC,CASSSGVNYGYTF
TRBV18,.,.,TRBJ1-2,TGTGCCAGCTCACCAGTGGACACTAACTATGGCTACACCTTC,CASSPVDTNYGYTF
TRBV10-1,.,few,TRBJ1-5,TGCGCCAGCAGTGACATTAGCAATCAGCCCCAGCATTTT,CASSDISNQPQHF
TRBV29-1,TRBD2,.,TRBJ2-3,TGCAGCGTTGGCCGGGGGGAATCTAGCACAGATACGCAGTATTTT,CSVGRGESSTDTQYF
TRBV6-5,.,.,TRBJ1-1,TGTGCCAGCAGTTATCGGCGGGACACTGAAGCTTTCTTT,CASSYRRDTEAFF
TRBV10-1,.,once,TRBJ2-7,TGCGCCAGCAGTGAGCAGGGGTTCTATCCCTACGAGCAGTACTTC,CASSEQGFYPYEQYF
TRBV6-4,TRBD1,.,TRBJ2-5,TGTGCCAGGACAGGGTCCCAAGGGGAGACCCAGTACTTC,CARTGSQGETQYF
TRBV27,.,.,TRBJ2-3,TGTGCCAGCAGTTTATACAGGGAGAGTGATACGCAGTATTTT,CASSLYRESDTQYF
TRBV7-3,.,.,TRBJ2-7,TGTGCCAGCAGCGGGACTCCTGGTGCCGAGCAGTACTTC,CASSGTPGAEQYF
TRBV11-3,.,.,TRBJ2-5,TGTGCCAGCAGCACCGGTGAGACCCAGTACTTC,CASSTGETQYF
TRBV19,.,.,TRBJ2-7,TGTGCCAGTAGTTATTCGACCGGGTCTTCTTACGAGCAGTACTTC,CASSYSTGSSYEQYF